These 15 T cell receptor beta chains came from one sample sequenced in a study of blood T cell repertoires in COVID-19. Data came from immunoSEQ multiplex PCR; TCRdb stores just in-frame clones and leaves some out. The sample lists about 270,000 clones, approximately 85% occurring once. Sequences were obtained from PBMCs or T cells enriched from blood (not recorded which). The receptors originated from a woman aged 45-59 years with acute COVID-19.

CDR3 DNA: TGTGCCAGCAGTTTAGCCCCGTATGGCTACACCTTC. Translated: CASSLAPYGYTF. The genes are TRBV12-3 or TRBV12-4 and TRBJ1-2, with D uncertain. This CDR3 has 12 residues. Trimming took off 0 bases at V and 5 bases at J, with 4 bases between the two ends.

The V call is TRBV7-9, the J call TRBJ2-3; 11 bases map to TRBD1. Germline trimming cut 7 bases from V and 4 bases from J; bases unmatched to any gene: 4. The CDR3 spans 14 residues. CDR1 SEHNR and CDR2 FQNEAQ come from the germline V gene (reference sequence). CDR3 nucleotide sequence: TGTGCCAGCACCCCGGGACAGGGGGCAGATACGCAGTATTTT. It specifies CASTPGQGADTQYF.

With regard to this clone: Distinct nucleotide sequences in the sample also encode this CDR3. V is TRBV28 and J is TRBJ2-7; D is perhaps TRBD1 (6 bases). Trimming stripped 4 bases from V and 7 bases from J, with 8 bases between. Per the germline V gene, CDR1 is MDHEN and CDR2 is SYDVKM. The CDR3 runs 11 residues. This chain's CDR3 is CASSYRVEQYF. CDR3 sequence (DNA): TGTGCCAGCAGTTACAGGGTAGAGCAGTACTTC.

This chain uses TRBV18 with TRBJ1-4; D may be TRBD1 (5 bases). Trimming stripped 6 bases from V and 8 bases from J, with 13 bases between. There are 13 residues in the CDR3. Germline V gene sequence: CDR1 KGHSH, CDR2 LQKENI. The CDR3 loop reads CASSLDSTEKLFF. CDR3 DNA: TGTGCCAGCTCCCTAGACAGCACCGAAAAACTGTTTTTT.

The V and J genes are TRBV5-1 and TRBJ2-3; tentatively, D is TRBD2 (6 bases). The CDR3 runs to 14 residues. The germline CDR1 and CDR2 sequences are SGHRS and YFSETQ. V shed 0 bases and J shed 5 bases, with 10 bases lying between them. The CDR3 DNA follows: TGCGCCAGCAGCTTGGATTTGGGGGGAGATACGCAGTATTTT. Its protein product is CASSLDLGGDTQYF.

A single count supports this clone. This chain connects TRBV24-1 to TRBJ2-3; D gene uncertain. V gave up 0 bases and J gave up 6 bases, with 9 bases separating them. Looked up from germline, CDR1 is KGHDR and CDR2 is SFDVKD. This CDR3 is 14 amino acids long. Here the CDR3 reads CATSDLYHGDTQYF. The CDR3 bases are TGTGCCACCAGTGATTTGTATCACGGTGATACGCAGTATTTT.

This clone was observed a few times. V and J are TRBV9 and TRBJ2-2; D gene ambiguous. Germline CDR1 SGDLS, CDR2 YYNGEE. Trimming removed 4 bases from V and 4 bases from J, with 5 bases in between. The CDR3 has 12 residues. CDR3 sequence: CASSRFTGELFF. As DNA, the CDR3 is TGTGCCAGCAGCCGGTTCACCGGGGAGCTGTTTTTT.

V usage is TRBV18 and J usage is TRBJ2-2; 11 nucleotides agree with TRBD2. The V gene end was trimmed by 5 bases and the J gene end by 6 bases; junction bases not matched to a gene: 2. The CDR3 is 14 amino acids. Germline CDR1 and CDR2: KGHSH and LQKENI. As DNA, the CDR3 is TGTGCCAGCTCAGGGACTAGCGGTTCCGGGGAGCTGTTTTTT. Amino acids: CASSGTSGSGELFF.

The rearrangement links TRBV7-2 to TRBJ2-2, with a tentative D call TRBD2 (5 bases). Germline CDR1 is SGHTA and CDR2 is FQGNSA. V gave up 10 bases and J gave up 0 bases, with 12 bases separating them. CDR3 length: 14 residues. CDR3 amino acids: CATTRKANTGELFF. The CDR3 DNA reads TGTGCCACTACTAGGAAGGCGAACACCGGGGAGCTGTTTTTT.

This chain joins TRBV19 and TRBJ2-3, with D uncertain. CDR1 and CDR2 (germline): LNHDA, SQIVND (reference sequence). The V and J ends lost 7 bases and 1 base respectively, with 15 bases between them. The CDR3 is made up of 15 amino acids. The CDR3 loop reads CASNSPAVRTDTQYF. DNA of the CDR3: TGTGCCAGTAATTCACCGGCGGTTCGCACAGATACGCAGTATTTT.

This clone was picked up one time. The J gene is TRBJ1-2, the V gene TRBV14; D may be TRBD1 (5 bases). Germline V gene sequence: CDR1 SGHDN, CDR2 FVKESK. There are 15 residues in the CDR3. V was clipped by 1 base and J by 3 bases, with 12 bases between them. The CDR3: CASSQGQSSHYGYTF. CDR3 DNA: TGTGCCAGCAGCCAAGGACAGTCGTCTCACTATGGCTACACCTTC.

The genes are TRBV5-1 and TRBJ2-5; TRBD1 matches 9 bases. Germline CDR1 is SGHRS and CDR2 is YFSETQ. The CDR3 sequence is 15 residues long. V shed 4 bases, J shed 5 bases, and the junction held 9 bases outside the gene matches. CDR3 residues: CASSGDRVKGETQYF. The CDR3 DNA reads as TGCGCCAGCAGCGGGGACAGGGTAAAAGGGGAGACCCAGTACTTC.

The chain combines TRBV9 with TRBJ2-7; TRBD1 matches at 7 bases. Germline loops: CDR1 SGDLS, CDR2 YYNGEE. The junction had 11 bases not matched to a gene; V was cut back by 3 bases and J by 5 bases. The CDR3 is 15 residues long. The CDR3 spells CASSAQTGQVDEQYF. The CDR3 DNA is TGTGCCAGCAGCGCCCAGACAGGGCAGGTCGACGAGCAGTACTTC.

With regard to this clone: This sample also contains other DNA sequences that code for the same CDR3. The CDR3 loop reads CASSIRGGNQPQHF. For the CDR3, the DNA is TGTGCCAGTAGTATCCGAGGTGGCAATCAGCCCCAGCATTTT. The chain has TRBV19 and TRBJ1-5; D ambiguous. The CDR3 loop spans 14 amino acids. V lost 3 bases and J lost 2, with 8 bases in between. Germline V gene lookup returns CDR1 LNHDA and CDR2 SQIVND (reference sequence). Filled out from reference TRBV19 and TRBJ1-5, the complete variable domain reads DGGITQSPKYLFRKEGQNVTLSCEQNLNHDAMYWYRQDPGQGLRLIYYSQIVNDFQKGDIAEGYSVSREKKESFPLTVTSAQKNPTAFYLCASSIRGGNQPQHFGDGTRLSIL.

The CDR3 loop is CATKTTVMNTEAFF. CDR3 nucleotides: TGTGCCACCAAAACCACAGTTATGAACACTGAAGCTTTCTTT. This chain connects TRBV13 to TRBJ1-1; no clear D gene. The CDR3 has 14 residues. V lost 10 bases, J lost 0 bases, and 15 bases lay in between. Germline CDR1 reads PRHDT; CDR2 reads FYEKMQ (reference sequence).